This TCR beta chain was sequenced for a study of cytomegalovirus exposure and HLA in healthy donors. This CDR3 is built from 16 residues. Germline lookup yields CDR1 MNHEY and CDR2 SMNVEV (reference sequence). The J segment lost 2 bases and the V segment lost 10 bases, leaving 12 bases of the junction unmatched. The PCR used 60 Vbeta and 13 Jbeta primers. Per the original methods: Roughly 11 million shared chains were among 65 million to 85 million unique TCR beta chains counted in a later analysis. Generated by immunoSEQ multiplex PCR, the TCRdb table keeps only in-frame clones and is missing some. V and J calls and clone size are as listed in that table; D and trimming were resolved from the DNA. The profile shows about 100,000 clones, about four fifths of them singletons. General study points: Other equally common chains were less clonally expanded than HLA-associated TCR beta chains, a later analysis showed.

For this clone: Its antigen is unknown.

The chain couples TRBV27 to TRBJ2-7; 12 bases fit TRBD2. This sequence was found in a woman aged 65 to 85 in good health and CMV-seropositive. The sequenced sample was PBMCs. The CDR3 reads CATRGLAGIAAYEQYF. The DNA of the CDR3 is TGTGCCACCCGCGGACTAGCGGGAATCGCCGCCTACGAGCAGTACTTC.